This T cell receptor beta chain was documented in a study of CD8 T cells in ankylosing spondylitis. This clonotype was seen more than once but under ten times. Its target is unknown. The germline gives CDR1 MNHNS, CDR2 SASEGT. Trimming left V 4 bases short and J 1 base short, with 15 bases between. This CDR3 is 16 amino acids long. Findings of the study overall: There was a TCR beta motif, made of several highly homologous variants, that appeared characteristic of ankylosing spondylitis blood.

Scientists made TCR beta libraries using quantitative 5'-RACE with molecular barcodes. TCRdb re-derived calls from the 5' RACE reads in MiXCR, one entry per CDR3 protein. Of fewer than 450,000 distinct CDR3 sequences listed, about 15% were seen once; the top ten hold just over 1%. Sequencing was done on a sample of blood, either unsorted or a sorted T cell fraction (not recorded which). The genes are TRBV6-1 and TRBJ2-3, with D tentatively TRBD1 (6 bases). The TCR was taken from a male donor with ankylosing spondylitis. CDR3 region: CASSGKDRTGTDTQYF. Written as DNA, the CDR3 is TGTGCCAGCAGTGGAAAGGACAGAACGGGCACAGATACGCAGTATTTT.